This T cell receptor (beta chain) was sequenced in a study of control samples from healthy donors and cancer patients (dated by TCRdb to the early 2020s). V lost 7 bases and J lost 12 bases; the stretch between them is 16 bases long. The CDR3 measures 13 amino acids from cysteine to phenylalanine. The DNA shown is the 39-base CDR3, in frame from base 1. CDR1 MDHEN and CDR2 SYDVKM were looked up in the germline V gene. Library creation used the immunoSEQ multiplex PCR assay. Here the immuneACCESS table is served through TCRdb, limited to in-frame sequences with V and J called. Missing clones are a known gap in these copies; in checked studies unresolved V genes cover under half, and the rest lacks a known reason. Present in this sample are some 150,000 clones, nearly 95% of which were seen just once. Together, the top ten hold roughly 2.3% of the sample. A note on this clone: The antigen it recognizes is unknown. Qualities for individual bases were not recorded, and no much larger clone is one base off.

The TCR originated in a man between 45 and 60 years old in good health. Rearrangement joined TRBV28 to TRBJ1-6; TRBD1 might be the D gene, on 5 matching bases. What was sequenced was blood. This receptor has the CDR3 CASIRQLGEPLHF. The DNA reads TGTGCCAGCATTCGACAGCTTGGAGAACCCCTCCACTTT.